This TCR beta chain was recorded in a study of shared clonotypes between healthy human individuals. In the study overall: The study used three CD4 naive, three CD4 memory, two CD8 naive and one CD8 memory plate per donor. Findings and caveats of the study: Naive CD4 clonotype sharing across a handful of donors was roughly 5%. Generation of non-shared clonotypes was less probable than generation of clonotypes shared by all four donors.

With V trimmed by 2 bases and J by 9 bases, 5 bases remained unmatched. This CDR3 region has 14 residues. Germline CDR1 and CDR2: KGHSH and LQKENI. Only Caucasian adults living in Nashville, Tennessee served as donors. This clone is a singleton in its sample. Its matching antigen is unknown. Assay used: immunoSEQ multiplex PCR; TCRdb lists only in-frame clones, some missing. The sample shows 2 million to 2.5 million clones, around 90% of them seen only once. Source material: naive CD4+ T cells from PBMCs. Documented subset: CD45RA+ positively selected. The chain uses TRBV18 and TRBJ2-1; 9 positions match TRBD2. The clonotype originates from a man aged 18 to 30 in good health. Some clones in this sample may be carry-over from other donors' samples. The CDR3 bases are TGTGCCAGCTCACCAGGGACTAGCTTGGTTGAGCAGTTCTTC. As protein: CASSPGTSLVEQFF. Variable domain in full (rest from reference TRBV18 and TRBJ2-1): NAGVMQNPRHLVRRRGQEARLRCSPMKGHSHVYWYRQLPEEGLKFMVYLQKENIIDESGMPKERFSAEFPKEGPSILRIQQVVRGDSAAYFCASSPGTSLVEQFFGPGTRLTVL.